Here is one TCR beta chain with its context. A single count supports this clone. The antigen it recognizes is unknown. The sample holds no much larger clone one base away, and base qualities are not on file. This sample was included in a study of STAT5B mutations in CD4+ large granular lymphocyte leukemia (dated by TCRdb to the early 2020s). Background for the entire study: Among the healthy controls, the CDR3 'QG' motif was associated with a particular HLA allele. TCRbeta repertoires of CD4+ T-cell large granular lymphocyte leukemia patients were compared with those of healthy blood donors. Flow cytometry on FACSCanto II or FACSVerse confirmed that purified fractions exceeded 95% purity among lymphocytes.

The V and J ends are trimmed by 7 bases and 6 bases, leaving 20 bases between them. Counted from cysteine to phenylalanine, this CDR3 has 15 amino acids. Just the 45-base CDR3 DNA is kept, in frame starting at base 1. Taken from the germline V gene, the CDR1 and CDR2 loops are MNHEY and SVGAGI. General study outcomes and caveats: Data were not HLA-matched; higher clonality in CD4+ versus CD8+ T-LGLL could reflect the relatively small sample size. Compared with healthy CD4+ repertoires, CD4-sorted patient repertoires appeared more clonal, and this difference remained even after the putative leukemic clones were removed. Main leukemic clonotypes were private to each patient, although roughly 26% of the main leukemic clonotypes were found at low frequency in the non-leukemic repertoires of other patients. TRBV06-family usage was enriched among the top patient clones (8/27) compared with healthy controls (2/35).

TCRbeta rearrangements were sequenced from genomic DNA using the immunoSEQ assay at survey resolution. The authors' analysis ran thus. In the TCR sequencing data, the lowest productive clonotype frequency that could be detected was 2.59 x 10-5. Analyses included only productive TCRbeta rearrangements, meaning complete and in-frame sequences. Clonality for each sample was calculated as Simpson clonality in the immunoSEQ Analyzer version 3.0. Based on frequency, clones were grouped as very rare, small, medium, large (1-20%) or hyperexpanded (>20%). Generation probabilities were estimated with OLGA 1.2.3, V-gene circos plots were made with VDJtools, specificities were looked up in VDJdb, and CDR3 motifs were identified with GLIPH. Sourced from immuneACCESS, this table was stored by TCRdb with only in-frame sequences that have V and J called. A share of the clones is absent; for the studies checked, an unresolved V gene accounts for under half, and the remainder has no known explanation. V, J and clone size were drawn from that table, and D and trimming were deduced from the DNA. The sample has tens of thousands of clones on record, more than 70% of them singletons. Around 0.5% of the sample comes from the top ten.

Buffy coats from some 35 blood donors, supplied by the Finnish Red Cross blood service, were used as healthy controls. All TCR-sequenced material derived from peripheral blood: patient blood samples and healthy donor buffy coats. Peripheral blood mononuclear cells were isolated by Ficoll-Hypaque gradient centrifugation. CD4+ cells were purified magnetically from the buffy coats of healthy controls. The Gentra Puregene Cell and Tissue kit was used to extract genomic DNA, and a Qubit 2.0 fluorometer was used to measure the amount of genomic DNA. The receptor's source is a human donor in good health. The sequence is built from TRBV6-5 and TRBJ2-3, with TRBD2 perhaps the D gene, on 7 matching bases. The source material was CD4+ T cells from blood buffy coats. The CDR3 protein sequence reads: CASNSEGGAGDTQYF. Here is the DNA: TGTGCCAGCAACTCCGAGGGGGGGGCCGGGGATACGCAGTATTTT.